This entry features one TCR beta chain sequence. Antigen: not known. Germline V gene sequence: CDR1 SNHLY, CDR2 FYNNEI. The junction had 6 bases not matched to a gene; V was cut back by 6 bases and J by 4 bases. This CDR3 has 14 residues. The sample comes from a study of shared clonotypes between healthy human individuals. Study summary: Contributing individuals were two females and a few males aged 18 to 49. The study, taken as a whole, reports: What naive subsets generally showed was a larger estimated richness than memory subsets showed.

The assay was run at deep level. Genomic DNA per cell subset filled all wells of several immunoSEQ plates. This table comes from immunoSEQ multiplex PCR, and its TCRdb copy is limited to in-frame clones, with some not included. Here the sample spans over 2 million clones, 85% to 95% being singletons. Sequences were obtained from naive CD4+ T cells from PBMCs. Subset noted: CD45RA+ positively selected. V and J are TRBV2 and TRBJ2-1; 7 bases agree with TRBD2. This clonotype originated in a man younger than 30 in good health. Some clones in this sample may be carry-over from other donors' samples. The CDR3 nucleotides read TGTGCCAGCAGGGGAGGGGCGCGATACAATGAGCAGTTCTTC. This sequence encodes CASRGGARYNEQFF.